Listed below are T cell receptor beta chains from one sample, sequenced in a study of OX40 agonist ivuxolimab in advanced cancers. Repertoires were generated with immunoSEQ multiplex PCR, while TCRdb's copy carries only in-frame clones and drops some. The data show 70,000 to 95,000 clones, around 94% seen once. The sample was CD4+ or CD8+ T cells sorted from blood, taken in a trial of the OX40 agonist ivuxolimab. The source is an adult with an advanced solid tumor such as melanoma, head and neck, liver or kidney cancer. The CDR3 runs from the conserved cysteine through the conserved F or W. The D gene is left open where the match is weak. Clone sizes are given selectively: once, few, many, or a class where the clone is expanded.

DNA: TGCGCCAGCAGCCACATCGGACAGGTGAGCTCCTACGAGCAGTACTTC
CDR3: CASSHIGQVSSYEQYF
size: -
D: TRBD1
J: TRBJ2-7
V: TRBV4-1

DNA: TGTGCCAGCAGTTCGACCCAGGGGGGCTATAATCAGCCCCAGCATTTT
CDR3: CASSSTQGGYNQPQHF
size: few
D: TRBD1
J: TRBJ1-5
V: TRBV27

DNA: TGTGCCAGTAGTATCGGGGACCCCACGAATGAGCAGTTCTTC
CDR3: CASSIGDPTNEQFF
size: -
D: -
J: TRBJ2-1
V: TRBV19

DNA: TGTGCCAGCAGCTTAGAAGGGATAACAGATACGCAGTATTTT
CDR3: CASSLEGITDTQYF
size: -
D: -
J: TRBJ2-3
V: TRBV11-3

DNA: TGTGCCAGCAGCTTGGCGGATGACGAGCAGTACTTC
CDR3: CASSLADDEQYF
size: once
D: -
J: TRBJ2-7
V: TRBV7-6

DNA: TGTGCCAGTAGTGCCGGACTAGCGGGTGGAACTATACGGGATGAGCAGTTCTTC
CDR3: CASSAGLAGGTIRDEQFF
size: -
D: TRBD2
J: TRBJ2-1
V: TRBV19

DNA: TGTGCCAGCAGTCCCGCGGGACTGCCTCAGCCCCAGCATTTT
CDR3: CASSPAGLPQPQHF
size: once
D: -
J: TRBJ1-5
V: TRBV27

DNA: TGTGCCAGTAGTATTGGGACAGGGCAATATGGCTACACCTTC
CDR3: CASSIGTGQYGYTF
size: -
D: TRBD1
J: TRBJ1-2
V: TRBV19

DNA: TGTGCCAGTACCAGCTCCTACAATGAGCAGTTCTTC
CDR3: CASTSSYNEQFF
size: -
D: -
J: TRBJ2-1
V: TRBV19

DNA: TGTGCCAGCAGTTTATATCCCGGGACCTCTCTCTACGAGCAGTACTTC
CDR3: CASSLYPGTSLYEQYF
size: -
D: -
J: TRBJ2-7
V: TRBV27

DNA: TGTGCCAGCAGTTTATTGGGGGGGCGTGGAGATACGCAGTATTTT
CDR3: CASSLLGGRGDTQYF
size: -
D: -
J: TRBJ2-3
V: TRBV27

DNA: TGTGCCAGCAGTGACCCGGGACAGAACTCCTACGAGCAGTACTTC
CDR3: CASSDPGQNSYEQYF
size: -
D: TRBD1
J: TRBJ2-7
V: TRBV6-4

DNA: TGTGCCAGCAGCTCCTACAGGGAACCCACAGATACGCAGTATTTT
CDR3: CASSSYREPTDTQYF
size: -
D: -
J: TRBJ2-3
V: TRBV7-2

DNA: TGTGCCAGCAGCTTTAGCATCTATGGCTACACCTTC
CDR3: CASSFSIYGYTF
size: -
D: -
J: TRBJ1-2
V: TRBV5-8

DNA: TGTGCCAGCAGTTACTCAGGGGGAACTGAAGCTTTCTTT
CDR3: CASSYSGGTEAFF
size: -
D: -
J: TRBJ1-1
V: TRBV6-5

DNA: TGTGCCAGCAGTTACTCGCAGAACTATGGCTACACCTTC
CDR3: CASSYSQNYGYTF
size: -
D: -
J: TRBJ1-2
V: TRBV6-5

DNA: TGCGCCAGCAGCCCGACCCACTTGAACTCCTACGAGCAGTACTTC
CDR3: CASSPTHLNSYEQYF
size: -
D: -
J: TRBJ2-7
V: TRBV4-1

DNA: TGTGCTAGTGGGCCGGGACTGACCTCCTACGAGCAGTACTTC
CDR3: CASGPGLTSYEQYF
size: -
D: -
J: TRBJ2-7
V: TRBV12-5

DNA: TGTGCCAGCAGCCCGGGCGGCTACGAGCAGTACTTC
CDR3: CASSPGGYEQYF
size: -
D: -
J: TRBJ2-7
V: TRBV7-3

DNA: TGTGCCAGCAGCTTAGCCAGCATGAACACCGGGGAGCTGTTTTTT
CDR3: CASSLASMNTGELFF
size: -
D: -
J: TRBJ2-2
V: TRBV7-9

DNA: TGTGCCAGCAGCCTCGGACTAGCAAGGGAGCAGTTCTTC
CDR3: CASSLGLAREQFF
size: -
D: TRBD2
J: TRBJ2-1
V: TRBV13

DNA: TGTGCCAGCAGTTACGAGCGGAGCTACGAGCAGTACTTC
CDR3: CASSYERSYEQYF
size: -
D: -
J: TRBJ2-7
V: TRBV6-5

DNA: TGCAGCGTTGAACACGAGACTCGGGCTTTCTTT
CDR3: CSVEHETRAFF
size: once
D: -
J: TRBJ1-1
V: TRBV29-1